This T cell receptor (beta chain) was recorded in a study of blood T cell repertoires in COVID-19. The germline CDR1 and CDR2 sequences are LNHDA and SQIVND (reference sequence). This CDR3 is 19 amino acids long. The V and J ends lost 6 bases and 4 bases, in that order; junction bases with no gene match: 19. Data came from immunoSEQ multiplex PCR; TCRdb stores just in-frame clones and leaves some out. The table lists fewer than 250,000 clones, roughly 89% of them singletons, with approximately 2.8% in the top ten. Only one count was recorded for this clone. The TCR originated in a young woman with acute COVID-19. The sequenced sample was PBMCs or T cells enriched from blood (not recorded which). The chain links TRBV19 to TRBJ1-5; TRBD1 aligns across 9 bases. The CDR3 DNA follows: TGTGCCAGTAGGTTGTCGGACAGGGGCCTTATAAAAGGTAATCAGCCCCAGCATTTT. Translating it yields CASRLSDRGLIKGNQPQHF.